The source of this T cell receptor beta chain is a study of T cells in Graves' hyperthyroidism and ophthalmopathy. Background on the study: Peripheral blood was acquired at first diagnosis, ahead of any therapy whatsoever.

Amplified regions were TCR beta CDR3 sequences from RNA transcripts. The primer set for the first-round RT-PCR of the TCR CDR3 was HTBI. MiXCR, applied by TCRdb to the multiplex PCR reads, yields one record per CDR3 protein. The sample contains 550,000 to 800,000 distinct CDR3 sequences, 17% of which appear only once. Study-wide results and limits: In validation, the model predicted ophthalmopathy. These predictions came a median approximately 6.5 months before onset. Most thyroid clonotypes expanded above 0.001 appeared in blood too.

In its sample, this clonotype was seen many times. The antigen remains unidentified. Calling Graves' hyperthyroidism stable meant ophthalmopathy did not progress within 18 months. Sequencing input: blood. This sequence originates from a man in his fifties with Graves' hyperthyroidism.

CDR3 nucleotides: TGTGCCAGCAGTTCAAACAAGAAGAGACTAAACGAGCAGTACTTC. This translates into CASSSNKKRLNEQYF. The rearrangement uses TRBV28 and TRBJ2-7, with D possibly matching TRBD2 (5 bases). CDR1 and CDR2 from the germline V gene are MDHEN and SYDVKM. The CDR3 length is 15 residues. V lost 4 bases, J lost 5 bases, and 18 bases lay in between.